What follows are 30 T cell receptor beta chains derived from one specimen sequenced in a study of tumor-infiltrating lymphocytes in localized non-small cell lung cancer (dated by TCRdb to the early 2020s). Library method: the immunoSEQ multiplex PCR assay. Imported from immuneACCESS, the table was reduced by TCRdb to in-frame sequences with V and J called. These copies leave out some clones; in studies compared against another copy, an unresolved V gene accounts for under half, and the cause of the remainder is not known. The sample table contains approximately 15,000 clones; only one count was recorded for roughly 70% of them. About 8.2% of the sample is held by the ten biggest clonotypes. The sample was lung tumor tissue. Receptors were obtained from a human donor with non-small cell lung cancer.

This clone was counted between two and nine times. The rearrangement joins TRBV30 to TRBJ2-7, with 11 nucleotides matching TRBD2. CDR3 length equals 12 residues. The J segment lost 7 bases and the V segment lost 7 bases, leaving 6 bases of the junction unmatched. The germline V gene encodes CDR1 GTSNPN and CDR2 SVGIG (reference sequence). CDR3 protein: CALAGGPGEQYF. CDR3 bases: TGTGCCTTAGCGGGAGGGCCGGGGGAGCAGTACTTC.

This chain joins TRBV2 and TRBJ2-3; tentatively, D is TRBD1 (7 bases). Deletions cut 11 bases from V and 5 bases from J, with 20 bases between. The germline V gene encodes CDR1 SNHLY and CDR2 FYNNEI. The CDR3 has 14 amino acids. The CDR3 sequence: CARGKGGLKDTQYF. The CDR3 bases are TGTGCCCGGGGGAAAGGGGGCCTCAAAGATACGCAGTATTTT.

The chain employs TRBV25-1 and TRBJ1-3, with unresolved D. Trimming removed 7 bases from V and 0 bases from J, with 13 bases in between. The CDR3 is made up of 15 amino acids. Germline CDR1 MGHDK, CDR2 SYGVNS. The CDR3: CASTEPTGSGNTIYF. CDR3 DNA: TGTGCCAGCACCGAACCCACCGGCTCTGGAAACACCATATATTTT.

V is TRBV6-5 and J is TRBJ1-2; D gene uncertain. The CDR3 length is 10 residues. Trimming removed 7 bases at V and 7 bases at J, with 7 bases between. Germline CDR1 reads MNHEY; CDR2 reads SVGAGI. The CDR3 bases are TGTGCCAGCACCCCGGGTGGCTACACCTTC. Translated: CASTPGGYTF.

The chain links TRBV7-9 to TRBJ1-6; D unclear. Trimming pared 5 bases from V and 2 bases from J, leaving 13 bases between. Germline CDR1 and CDR2: SEHNR and FQNEAQ (reference sequence). The CDR3 has 16 residues. This CDR3 reads CASSPRGIPYNSPLHF. CDR3 nucleotide sequence: TGTGCCAGCAGCCCGCGCGGGATACCCTATAATTCACCCCTCCACTTT.

This chain connects TRBV7-9 to TRBJ2-1; 12 bases fit TRBD2. Germline V lookup: CDR1 SEHNR, CDR2 FQNEAQ (reference sequence). V lost 8 bases and J lost 12; bases outside the gene matches: 5. CDR3 length equals 12 residues. The CDR3 protein is CASSSGGAGQFF. Here the CDR3 DNA reads TGTGCCAGCTCTAGCGGGGGGGCGGGGCAGTTCTTC.

CDR3 amino acids: CASSWTSGVGGELFF. As DNA, the CDR3 is TGTGCCAGCAGTTGGACTAGCGGGGTTGGCGGGGAGCTGTTTTTT. The rearrangement joins TRBV6-5 to TRBJ2-2; 12 bases fit TRBD2. The germline V gene encodes CDR1 MNHEY and CDR2 SVGAGI. The CDR3 sequence is 15 residues long. After removal of 4 bases from V and 7 bases from J, the junction contained 4 bases not matched to a gene.

The chain is built from TRBV5-4 and TRBJ2-3, with D unclear. Deletions cut 0 bases from V and 3 bases from J, with 14 bases between. Germline loops: CDR1 SGHNT, CDR2 YYREEE (reference sequence). This CDR3 spans 16 amino acids. CDR3 nucleotide sequence: TGTGCCAGCAGCTTGGCAAAGGGTCGGGCAACAGATACGCAGTATTTT. This translates into CASSLAKGRATDTQYF.

The chain carries TRBV19 and TRBJ2-1, with 10 positions matching TRBD2. The CDR3 is 14 residues long. Germline lookup yields CDR1 LNHDA and CDR2 SQIVND (reference sequence). The V and J ends lost 5 bases and 3 bases, in that order; junction bases with no gene match: 1. The CDR3: CASSVAGGYNEQFF. CDR3 sequence (DNA): TGTGCCAGTAGTGTAGCGGGAGGCTACAATGAGCAGTTCTTC.

Relative to its sample, this clone is large (0.1 to 1%). The chain carries TRBV9 and TRBJ1-3, with D unresolved. CDR1 and CDR2 (germline): SGDLS, YYNGEE. This CDR3 region has 17 residues. V lost 0 bases, J lost 0 bases, and 13 bases lay in between. The CDR3, as DNA: TGTGCCAGCAGCGTAGACTGGTCGGTGGACTCTGGAAACACCATATATTTT. Its translation: CASSVDWSVDSGNTIYF.

This chain joins TRBV29-1 and TRBJ1-2; 7 positions match TRBD1. J lost 2 bases, V lost 3 bases, and 3 bases had no gene match. Germline V gene lookup returns CDR1 SQVTM and CDR2 ANQGSEA. The CDR3 contains 13 residues. In nucleotides, the CDR3 is TGCAGCGTTGACGACAGGGAGAACTATGGCTACACCTTC. Amino acids: CSVDDRENYGYTF.

This clone is deemed medium-sized. Other DNA sequences from this sample encode an identical CDR3 as well. The V gene is TRBV6-5, the J gene TRBJ1-2; possible D gene TRBD1, 6 bases. V was clipped by 2 bases and J by 0 bases, with 10 bases between them. Per germline, CDR1 MNHEY and CDR2 SVGAGI. CDR3 size: 15 residues. For the CDR3, the DNA is TGTGCCAGCAGTTACACAGGGACGGCTAACTATGGCTACACCTTC. This encodes CASSYTGTANYGYTF.

This chain links TRBV5-1 with TRBJ2-6, with unresolved D. Germline loops: CDR1 SGHRS, CDR2 YFSETQ. CDR3 size: 18 residues. V was clipped by 5 bases and J by 0 bases, with 18 bases between them. Written as DNA, the CDR3 is TGCGCCAGCAGGGCTCGGCCGGACCACTCCTCTGGGGCCAACGTCCTGACTTTC. Residues: CASRARPDHSSGANVLTF.

The chain couples TRBV5-4 to TRBJ1-1, with 10 nucleotides matching TRBD1. Trimming removed 0 bases from V and 5 bases from J; junction bases left unmatched: 4. CDR3 length equals 15 residues. CDR1 and CDR2 (germline): SGHNT, YYREEE (reference sequence). CDR3 in amino acids: CASSLGQGAVTEAFF. DNA for the CDR3: TGTGCCAGCAGCTTGGGACAGGGGGCAGTTACTGAAGCTTTCTTT.

This clone was recorded once. CDR3: CASSPVPGPILWALSMNTEAFF. The CDR3 nucleotides read TGTGCCAGCAGCCCTGTACCGGGACCCATACTTTGGGCACTGTCGATGAACACTGAAGCTTTCTTT. The chain employs TRBV9 and TRBJ1-1; a weak D match, TRBD1 (5 bases). The length of the CDR3 is 22 residues. V dropped 4 bases and J dropped 0 bases, with 34 bases sitting between them. CDR1 SGDLS and CDR2 YYNGEE come from the germline V gene.

The rearrangement uses TRBV10-2 and TRBJ1-5; D gene uncertain. The ends were cut back, 4 bases at V and 8 bases at J, with 12 bases in the middle. Germline V gives CDR1 WSHSY, CDR2 SAAADI. The CDR3 length is 13 residues. CDR3 coding DNA: TGCGCCAGCAGTGTATCGGAGACGGAGCCCCAGCATTTT. This codes for CASSVSETEPQHF.

The CDR3 nucleotides are TGTGCCAGCAGCTTACTGCCTCAGGGGTTAGGAGCCGAGCAGTACTTC. Amino acids: CASSLLPQGLGAEQYF. The J gene is TRBJ2-7, the V gene TRBV7-2; D may be TRBD1 (6 bases). Trimming removed 2 bases from V and 6 bases from J, with 20 bases in between. CDR1 and CDR2 (germline): SGHTA, FQGNSA. The CDR3 consists of 16 residues.

The chain recombines TRBV6-6 with TRBJ1-1; no clear D gene. The CDR3 is 13 residues long. Trimming stripped 8 bases from V and 0 bases from J, with 10 bases between. Germline-derived CDR1 and CDR2 are MNHNY and SVGAGI (reference sequence). CDR3 residues: CASERILNTEAFF. CDR3 nucleotide sequence: TGTGCCAGCGAACGTATTCTGAACACTGAAGCTTTCTTT.

The genes are TRBV5-1 and TRBJ2-1; D call uncertain. The germline CDR1 and CDR2 sequences are SGHRS and YFSETQ. The CDR3 has 11 amino acids. V was trimmed by 2 bases and J by 8 bases, leaving 5 bases between them. For the CDR3, the DNA is TGCGCCAGCAGCTTATGGTATGAGCAGTTCTTC. Translating gives CASSLWYEQFF.

V is TRBV6-5 and J is TRBJ1-1; no definite D call. V dropped 4 bases and J dropped 2 bases, with 14 bases sitting between them. The CDR3 is made up of 15 amino acids. Per germline, CDR1 MNHEY and CDR2 SVGAGI. This chain's CDR3 is CASSFPGPPNTEAFF. CDR3 bases: TGTGCCAGCAGTTTCCCCGGGCCCCCTAACACTGAAGCTTTCTTT.

The rearrangement links TRBV29-1 to TRBJ2-1; D gene uncertain. This CDR3 contains 13 residues. Deletions cut 6 bases from V and 1 base from J, with 10 bases between. CDR1 and CDR2 (germline): SQVTM, ANQGSEA. The CDR3 nucleotides are TGCAGCGTGGGGTTATGGTCCTACAATGAGCAGTTCTTC. It is translated as CSVGLWSYNEQFF.

This clone was observed a few times. This chain uses TRBV27 with TRBJ1-2, with D maybe TRBD1 (5 bases). The germline V gene encodes CDR1 MNHEY and CDR2 SMNVEV (reference sequence). The V end lost 7 bases, the J end lost 7 bases, and 16 bases lay between the germline ends. The CDR3 runs to 13 residues. The DNA for the CDR3 is TGTGCCAGCAAATTTCGGGGCCACGGTGGCTACACCTTC. Its translation: CASKFRGHGGYTF.

The genes are TRBV5-5 and TRBJ2-7; 10 positions match TRBD1. This CDR3 comprises 16 residues. Looked up from germline, CDR1 is SGHKS and CDR2 is YYEKEE (reference sequence). V gave up 4 bases and J gave up 3 bases; unmatched junction bases: 10. The CDR3 nucleotides read TGTGCCAGCAGCCCCACCCTATGGACAGGGGGCTACGAGCAGTACTTC. It yields the protein CASSPTLWTGGYEQYF.

This clone was seen a single time. The chain employs TRBV4-2 and TRBJ2-2, with TRBD2 as a possible D gene (5 bases). Per the germline V gene, CDR1 is LGHNA and CDR2 is YNFKEQ. This CDR3 comprises 16 residues. V gave up 4 bases and J gave up 5 bases, with 17 bases separating them. CDR3 sequence: CASSPDSPQRTGELFF. CDR3 DNA: TGTGCCAGCAGCCCGGACTCCCCTCAGCGGACCGGGGAGCTGTTTTTT.

This chain connects TRBV11-2 to TRBJ2-7; the match to TRBD1 covers 7 bases. Germline CDR1 and CDR2: SGHAT and FQNNGV. V trimming: 5 bases; J trimming: 2 bases; junction bases outside the gene matches: 9. CDR3 length equals 15 residues. CDR3 DNA sequence: TGTGCCAGCAGCGGTACAGGGGCCTCCCCCTACGAGCAGTACTTC. As protein: CASSGTGASPYEQYF. Full variable domain (rest looked up from reference TRBV11-2 and TRBJ2-7): EAGVAQSPRYKIIEKRQSVAFWCNPISGHATLYWYQQILGQGPKLLIQFQNNGVVDDSQLPKDRFSAERLKGVDSTLKIQPAKLEDSAVYLCASSGTGASPYEQYFGPGTRLTVT.

J is TRBJ1-2 and V is TRBV29-1; 7 bases fit TRBD1. V was pared by 7 bases and J by 7 bases, with 6 bases of the junction left unmatched. From germline, CDR1 is SQVTM and CDR2 ANQGSEA. The CDR3 has 11 residues. The CDR3 protein is CSAHRGAGYTF. The CDR3 bases are TGCAGCGCCCACAGGGGCGCTGGCTACACCTTC.

The CDR3 DNA follows: TGTGCCAGCAGTTTCCTGGACAACTCCTACGAGCAGTACTTC. Translation: CASSFLDNSYEQYF. This sequence joins TRBV28 and TRBJ2-7, with a weak D call TRBD1 (5 bases). The CDR3 consists of 14 residues. Germline V gene sequence: CDR1 MDHEN, CDR2 SYDVKM. V gave up 3 bases and J gave up 0 bases, with 9 bases separating them.

This rearrangement joins TRBV11-2 to TRBJ2-5; 7 positions match TRBD1. The V gene's germline CDR1 is SGHAT and CDR2 FQNNGV. The ends lost 0 bases at V and 2 bases at J; junction bases unmatched: 9. The length of the CDR3 is 17 residues. The CDR3 protein is CASSLDGGGRGQETQYF. The DNA for the CDR3 is TGTGCCAGCAGCTTAGATGGGGGTGGCAGGGGGCAAGAGACCCAGTACTTC.

Only a few counts were recorded for this clone. This chain connects TRBV5-1 to TRBJ2-2; 7 bases line up with TRBD1. This CDR3 is built from 14 residues. Germline CDR1 is SGHRS and CDR2 is YFSETQ. Unmatched junction bases numbered 5, after V lost 4 bases and J lost 5 bases. The CDR3 region has the DNA TGCGCCAGCAGCCCGACAGGGAGTACCGGGGAGCTGTTTTTT. Translated: CASSPTGSTGELFF.

Only a few counts were recorded for this clone. The chain links TRBV5-1 to TRBJ2-2; D might be TRBD2 (6 bases). CDR3 length: 16 amino acids. Germline V lookup: CDR1 SGHRS, CDR2 YFSETQ. Trimming removed 1 base at V and 1 base at J, with 11 bases between. In DNA form, the CDR3 reads TGCGCCAGCAGCTTGTCCGGGAGTGAGAACACCGGGGAGCTGTTTTTT. Translated, it gives CASSLSGSENTGELFF.